Each of the 17 T cell receptor beta chains below was sequenced from the same sample in a study of shared clonotypes between healthy human individuals (dated by TCRdb to the early 2020s). CD8 naive samples consisted of CD45RO-negative cells that were positively selected for CCR7, yielding a CD45RA+CCR7+ population without TemRA cells. To prepare the library, the immunoSEQ multiplex PCR assay was applied. Not all clones reach the TCRdb copy of this immuneACCESS table, which keeps in-frame sequences only. Checked studies attribute under half of the gap to unresolved V genes and leave the rest unexplained. In this sample the table shows 550,000 to 750,000 clones, around 95% of which occur a single time. The ten largest clones add up to about 0.11% of the sample. Sample: naive CD8+ T cells sorted from blood. The sample's cell subset or site label, in plain terms: CD45RA+CCR7+. The receptor source for this set is a woman under 40 in good health.

The CDR3 DNA is TGTGCCAGCAGTTTAACCCCCCCGGGAGCCCAAGAGACCCAGTACTTC. Translation gives CASSLTPPGAQETQYF. J is TRBJ2-5 and V is TRBV27; weak D call: TRBD2 (6 bases). The CDR3 consists of 16 residues. Trimming left V 2 bases short and J 1 base short, with 14 bases between. Germline-derived CDR1 and CDR2 are MNHEY and SMNVEV (reference sequence).

J is TRBJ1-1 and V is TRBV10-3; no firm D call. The germline CDR1 and CDR2 sequences are ENHRY and SYGVKD. Deletions cut 4 bases from V and 1 base from J, with 7 bases between. The CDR3 contains 13 residues. The CDR3 sequence: CAISAPPNTEAFF. CDR3 coding DNA: TGTGCCATCAGTGCCCCGCCGAACACTGAAGCTTTCTTT.

The chain couples TRBV2 to TRBJ2-1; either TRBD1 or TRBD2 may supply D (7 bases each). This CDR3 has 14 amino acids. Deletions cut 7 bases from V and 7 bases from J, with 17 bases between. The germline V gene has CDR1 SNHLY and CDR2 FYNNEI. The CDR3 region is CASIVYRGGNEQFF. Here the CDR3 DNA reads TGTGCCAGCATTGTGTACAGGGGAGGGAATGAGCAGTTCTTC. The full variable domain, its missing parts supplied by reference TRBV2 and TRBJ2-1, is EPEVTQTPSHQVTQMGQEVILRCVPISNHLYFYWYRQILGQKVEFLVSFYNNEISEKSEIFDDQFSVERPDGSNFTLKIRSTKLEDSAMYFCASIVYRGGNEQFFGPGTRLTVL.

The chain recombines TRBV10-1 with TRBJ2-5, with 7 bases identical to TRBD2. CDR1 WNHNN and CDR2 SYGVQD come from the germline V gene (reference sequence). V was clipped by 2 bases and J by 2 bases; unmatched bases: 8. The CDR3 totals 16 residues. As DNA, the CDR3 is TGCGCCAGCAGTGAGGCTAGCGGAGGTGGGCAAGAGACCCAGTACTTC. Protein product: CASSEASGGGQETQYF.

The V call is TRBV13, the J call TRBJ2-1; possibly TRBD2 for D (5 bases). The CDR3 length is 12 residues. V was cut by 7 bases and J by 6 bases, with 10 bases left in between. Germline-derived CDR1 and CDR2 are PRHDT and FYEKMQ (reference sequence). The CDR3 protein is CASTLGLNEQFF. CDR3 in DNA: TGTGCCAGCACCCTAGGACTCAATGAGCAGTTCTTC.

Worth noting for this clone: Other DNA variants within this sample encode the same CDR3. This chain links TRBV27 with TRBJ2-7, with 11 bases identical to TRBD2. J lost 3 bases, V lost 4 bases, and 2 bases had no gene match. The CDR3 is 14 residues long. CDR1 MNHEY and CDR2 SMNVEV come from the germline V gene (reference sequence). This CDR3 reads CASSSGTSGYEQYF. The CDR3 nucleotides read TGTGCCAGCAGTTCTGGGACTAGCGGCTACGAGCAGTACTTC.

The chain has TRBV10-2 and TRBJ1-5; D is ambiguous. V dropped 3 bases and J dropped 6 bases, with 9 bases sitting between them. The germline CDR1 and CDR2 sequences are WSHSY and SAAADI. The CDR3 runs 13 residues. The CDR3 nucleotides read TGCGCCAGCAGTGACAGCGCGCCTCAGCCCCAGCATTTT. It translates to CASSDSAPQPQHF.

The J gene is TRBJ2-3, the V gene TRBV29-1; TRBD2 agrees at 8 bases. CDR1 is SQVTM, CDR2 ANQGSEA, per germline. The length of the CDR3 is 18 residues. V trimming: 6 bases; J trimming: 3 bases; junction bases outside the gene matches: 20. This CDR3 is CSVTGRERTVFTTDTQYF. The CDR3 DNA sequence: TGCAGCGTCACCGGGAGGGAAAGGACAGTTTTTACTACAGATACGCAGTATTTT.

The chain has TRBV7-6 and TRBJ2-7, with D possibly being TRBD1 (6 bases). Trimming shortened V by 4 bases and J by 3 bases, and 10 bases separated the two germline ends. In germline, CDR1 is SGHVS, CDR2 FNYEAQ. This CDR3 has 13 residues. CDR3 in DNA: TGTGCCAGCAGCTCCGGACAGATCTACGAGCAGTACTTC. Its translation: CASSSGQIYEQYF.

This sequence joins TRBV6-6 and TRBJ1-1; a weak D match, TRBD1 (6 bases). Germline-derived CDR1 and CDR2 are MNHNY and SVGAGI (reference sequence). The germline V and J ends were trimmed by 5 bases and 3 bases, with 10 bases remaining between them. This CDR3 has 13 residues. CDR3 sequence (DNA): TGTGCCAGCAGTCCCAGGGGTGACACTGAAGCTTTCTTT. Protein product: CASSPRGDTEAFF.

The V gene is TRBV27, the J gene TRBJ1-6; D perhaps matches TRBD1 (5 bases). The CDR3 is made up of 12 amino acids. The V gene's germline CDR1 is MNHEY and CDR2 SMNVEV (reference sequence). V was shortened by 5 bases and J by 7 bases, with 6 bases between the two germline ends. The CDR3 nucleotides read TGTGCCAGCAGTGCAGGGAATTCACCCCTCCACTTT. Translation: CASSAGNSPLHF.

The chain links TRBV14 to TRBJ2-7, with 12 bases identical to TRBD2. Germline CDR1 SGHDN, CDR2 FVKESK. The V gene end was trimmed by 0 bases and the J gene end by 5 bases; junction bases not matched to a gene: 8. This CDR3 has 17 residues. The CDR3 nucleotides are TGTGCCAGCAGCCAAGATTCACTAGCGGGAGGAGGCAACGAGCAGTACTTC. This translates into CASSQDSLAGGGNEQYF.

In the case of this clone: The same CDR3 also results from other DNA sequences found in this sample. The genes are TRBV28 and TRBJ2-7; unclear D gene. Germline CDR1 is MDHEN and CDR2 is SYDVKM. The CDR3 has 12 amino acids. V was clipped by 2 bases and J by 3 bases, with 5 bases between them. This chain's CDR3 is CASSLGNYEQYF. As DNA, the CDR3 is TGTGCCAGCAGTTTAGGGAACTACGAGCAGTACTTC.

The chain uses TRBV5-6 and TRBJ1-1, with D possibly matching TRBD1 (5 bases). The CDR3 sequence is 14 residues long. Trimming took 4 bases from V and 3 from J, leaving 13 bases between them. The germline V gene encodes CDR1 SGHDT and CDR2 YYEEEE. The CDR3 DNA reads as TGTGCCAGCAGCCCGGGACGGGGGTACACTGAAGCTTTCTTT. This translates into CASSPGRGYTEAFF. Full variable domain (outside the CDR3, taken from reference TRBV5-6 and TRBJ1-1): DAGVTQSPTHLIKTRGQQVTLRCSPKSGHDTVSWYQQALGQGPQFIFQYYEEEERQRGNFPDRFSGHQFPNYSSELNVNALLLGDSALYLCASSPGRGYTEAFFGQGTRLTVV.

The J gene is TRBJ2-7, the V gene TRBV27, with TRBD1 matching 7 bases. With 7 bases clipped from V and 2 bases from J, the junction kept 5 bases outside the gene matches. The CDR3 totals 13 residues. Per the germline V gene, CDR1 is MNHEY and CDR2 is SMNVEV (reference sequence). CDR3 sequence: CASTGTDPYEQYF. The CDR3 DNA reads TGTGCCAGCACCGGGACAGACCCCTACGAGCAGTACTTC.

The genes are TRBV7-9 and TRBJ1-5; D is undetermined. The CDR3 length is 12 residues. With 7 bases removed from V and 4 bases from J, the gap between germline ends came to 8 bases. The germline gives CDR1 SEHNR, CDR2 FQNEAQ (reference sequence). CDR3: CASTLDNQPQHF. CDR3 in DNA: TGTGCCAGCACCCTGGATAATCAGCCCCAGCATTTT.

The chain has TRBV4-1 and TRBJ2-1; D gene uncertain. Trimming took off 0 bases at V and 6 bases at J, with 15 bases between the two ends. This CDR3 is 16 amino acids long. Germline V gene data show CDR1 as MGHRA and CDR2 as YSYEKL. The CDR3 sequence is CASSQEWGFVVNEQFF. Written as DNA, the CDR3 is TGCGCCAGCAGCCAAGAATGGGGATTTGTAGTCAATGAGCAGTTCTTC.